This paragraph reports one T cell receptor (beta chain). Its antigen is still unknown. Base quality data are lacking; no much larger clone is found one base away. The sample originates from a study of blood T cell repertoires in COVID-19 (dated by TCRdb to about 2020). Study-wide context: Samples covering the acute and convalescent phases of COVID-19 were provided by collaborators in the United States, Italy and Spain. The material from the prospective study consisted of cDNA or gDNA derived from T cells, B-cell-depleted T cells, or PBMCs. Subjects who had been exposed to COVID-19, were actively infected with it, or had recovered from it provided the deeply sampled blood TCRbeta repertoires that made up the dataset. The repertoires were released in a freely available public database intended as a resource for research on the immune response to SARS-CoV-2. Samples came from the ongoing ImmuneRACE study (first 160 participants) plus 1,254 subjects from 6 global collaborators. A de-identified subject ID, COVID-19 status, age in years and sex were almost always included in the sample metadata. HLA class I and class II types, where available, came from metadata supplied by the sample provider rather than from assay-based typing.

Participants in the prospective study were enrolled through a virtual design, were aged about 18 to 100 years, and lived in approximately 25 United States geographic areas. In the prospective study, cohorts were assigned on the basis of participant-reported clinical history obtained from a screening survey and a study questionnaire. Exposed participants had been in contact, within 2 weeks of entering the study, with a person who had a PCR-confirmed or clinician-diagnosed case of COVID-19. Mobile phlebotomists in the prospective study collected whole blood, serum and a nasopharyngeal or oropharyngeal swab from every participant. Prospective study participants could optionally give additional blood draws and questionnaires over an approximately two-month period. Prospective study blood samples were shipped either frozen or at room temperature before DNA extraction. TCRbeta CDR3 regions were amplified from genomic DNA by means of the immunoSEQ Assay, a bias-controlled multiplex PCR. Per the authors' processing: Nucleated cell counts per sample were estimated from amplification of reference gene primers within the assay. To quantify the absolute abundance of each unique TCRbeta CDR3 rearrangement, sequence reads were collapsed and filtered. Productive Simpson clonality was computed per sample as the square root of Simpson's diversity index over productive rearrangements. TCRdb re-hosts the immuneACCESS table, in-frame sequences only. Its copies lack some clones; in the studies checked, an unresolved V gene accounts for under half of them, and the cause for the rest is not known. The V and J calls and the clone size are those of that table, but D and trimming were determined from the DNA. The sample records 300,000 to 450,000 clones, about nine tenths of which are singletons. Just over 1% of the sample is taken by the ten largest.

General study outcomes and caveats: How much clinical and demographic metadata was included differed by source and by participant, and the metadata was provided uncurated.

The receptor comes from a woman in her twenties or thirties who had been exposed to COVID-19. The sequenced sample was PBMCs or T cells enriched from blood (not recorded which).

The CDR3 loop reads CASSMIDRGNTEAFF. The nucleotide sequence reads TGTGCCAGTAGTATGATTGACAGGGGGAACACTGAAGCTTTCTTT. The sequence is built from TRBV19 and TRBJ1-1; TRBD1 fits 8 bases in the junction. According to the germline V gene (reference sequence), CDR1 reads LNHDA and CDR2 reads SQIVND. V and J are trimmed by 3 bases and 1 base, and the gene matches miss 4 bases of the junction. The CDR3 measures 15 amino acids from cysteine to phenylalanine. The CDR3 DNA has 45 bases and is translated from base 1.